Each of the 4 T cell receptor beta chains below was sequenced from the same sample in a study of cytomegalovirus exposure and HLA in healthy donors. PCR was performed using 60 Vbeta and 13 Jbeta primers. Repertoires were generated with immunoSEQ multiplex PCR, while TCRdb's copy carries only in-frame clones and drops some. The sample has around 200,000 clones, 70% to 75% seen once; the top ten hold 3% to 3.5%. The sequenced sample consisted of PBMCs. All receptors derive from a woman aged 30 to 39 in good health and CMV-seropositive.

The chain links TRBV25-1 to TRBJ1-3; 7 bases fit TRBD1. Germline trimming cut 8 bases from V and 3 bases from J; bases unmatched to any gene: 13. The germline gives CDR1 MGHDK, CDR2 SYGVNS. The CDR3 totals 16 residues. The DNA for the CDR3 is TGTGCCAGCTTATCCCCGACAGGGACAAGTGGAAACACCATATATTTT. This encodes CASLSPTGTSGNTIYF.

The chain is built from TRBV5-1 and TRBJ2-1; the D gene is possibly TRBD2 (6 bases). Trimming pared 3 bases from V and 8 bases from J, leaving 15 bases between. CDR1 and CDR2 from the germline V gene are SGHRS and YFSETQ. The CDR3 runs to 14 residues. Here the CDR3 DNA reads TGCGCCAGCAGCTCCAGGGACTTCCGAGATGAGCAGTTCTTC. This encodes CASSSRDFRDEQFF.

This clone was recorded a few times. V is TRBV6-1 and J is TRBJ2-7; tentative D call: TRBD1 (5 bases). The CDR3 spans 14 residues. Deletions cut 3 bases from V and 4 bases from J, with 13 bases between. Germline CDR1 reads MNHNS; CDR2 reads SASEGT. The CDR3 DNA reads TGTGCCAGCAGTGACTTGGAACAGGTATACGAGCAGTACTTC. It translates to CASSDLEQVYEQYF.

This chain links TRBV28 with TRBJ2-7; maybe TRBD2 (5 bases). The V gene lost 8 bases and the J gene lost 4 bases, with 24 bases spanning the gap. The length of the CDR3 is 16 residues. Germline lookup yields CDR1 MDHEN and CDR2 SYDVKM. The CDR3 nucleotides read TGTGCCAGCGGGGAGTTCGGGATAGTCGTGGGGTACGAGCAGTACTTC. Amino acid sequence: CASGEFGIVVGYEQYF.